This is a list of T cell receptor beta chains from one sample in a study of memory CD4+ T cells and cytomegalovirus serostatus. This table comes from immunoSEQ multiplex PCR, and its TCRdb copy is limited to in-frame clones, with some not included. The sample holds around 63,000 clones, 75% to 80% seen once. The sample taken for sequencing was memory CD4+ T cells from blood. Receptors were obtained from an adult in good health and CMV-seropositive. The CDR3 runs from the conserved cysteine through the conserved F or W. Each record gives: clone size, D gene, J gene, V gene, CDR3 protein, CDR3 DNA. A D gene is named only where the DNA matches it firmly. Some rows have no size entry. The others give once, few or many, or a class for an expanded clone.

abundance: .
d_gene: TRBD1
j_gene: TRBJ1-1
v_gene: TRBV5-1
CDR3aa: CASSSDRGSLGGAFF
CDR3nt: TGCGCCAGCAGCTCGGACAGGGGGTCTTTGGGGGGGGCTTTCTTT

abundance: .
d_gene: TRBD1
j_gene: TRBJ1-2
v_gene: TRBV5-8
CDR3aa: CASSFLTTGGNGYTF
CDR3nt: TGTGCCAGCAGCTTCCTTACGACAGGGGGCAATGGCTACACCTTC

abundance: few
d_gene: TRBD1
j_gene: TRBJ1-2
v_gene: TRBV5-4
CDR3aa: CASNPQGGGYTF
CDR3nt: TGTGCCAGCAATCCACAGGGGGGAGGCTACACCTTC

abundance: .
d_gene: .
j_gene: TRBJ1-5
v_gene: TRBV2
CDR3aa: CASSPLGRGRQPQHF
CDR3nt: TGTGCCAGCAGCCCCCTGGGGCGGGGTCGTCAGCCCCAGCATTTT

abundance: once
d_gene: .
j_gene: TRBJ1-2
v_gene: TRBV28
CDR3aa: CASSLPTQGNYGYTF
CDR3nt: TGTGCCAGCAGTTTACCGACGCAGGGGAACTATGGCTACACCTTC

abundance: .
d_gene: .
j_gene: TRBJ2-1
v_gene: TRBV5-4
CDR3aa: CASSLVQNNEQFF
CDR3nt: TGTGCCAGCAGCTTGGTGCAAAACAATGAGCAGTTCTTC

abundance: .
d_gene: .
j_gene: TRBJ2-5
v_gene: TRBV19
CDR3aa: CASSKGNTPLGETQYF
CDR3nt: TGTGCCAGTAGTAAGGGCAATACCCCGCTCGGGGAGACCCAGTACTTC

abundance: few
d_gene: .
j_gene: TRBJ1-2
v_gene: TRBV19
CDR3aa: CASSPGPLYRSGGYTF
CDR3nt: TGTGCCAGTAGCCCCGGGCCGCTTTATAGGAGCGGTGGCTACACCTTC

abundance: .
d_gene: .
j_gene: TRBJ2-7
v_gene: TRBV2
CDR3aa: CASERLRSYEQYF
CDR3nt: TGTGCCAGCGAACGTTTAAGGTCCTACGAGCAGTACTTC

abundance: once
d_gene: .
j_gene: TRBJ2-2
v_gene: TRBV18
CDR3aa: CASSRAPHSTGELFF
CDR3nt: TGTGCCAGCTCACGGGCGCCCCATTCCACCGGGGAGCTGTTTTTT

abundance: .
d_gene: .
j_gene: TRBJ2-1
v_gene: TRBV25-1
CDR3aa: CASRGQYLYEQFF
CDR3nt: TGTGCCAGCAGAGGACAGTATCTATATGAGCAGTTCTTC

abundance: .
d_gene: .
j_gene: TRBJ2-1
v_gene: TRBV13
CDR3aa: CASSLGRGNEQFF
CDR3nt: TGTGCCAGCAGCTTAGGCCGGGGAAATGAGCAGTTCTTC

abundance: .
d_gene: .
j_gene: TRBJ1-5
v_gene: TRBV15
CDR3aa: CATSRSGVANQPQHF
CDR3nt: TGTGCCACCAGCAGATCGGGGGTGGCCAATCAGCCCCAGCATTTT

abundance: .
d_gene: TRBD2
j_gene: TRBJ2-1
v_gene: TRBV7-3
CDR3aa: CASSSLAGEANEQFF
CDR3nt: TGTGCCAGCAGCTCACTAGCGGGAGAGGCCAATGAGCAGTTCTTC

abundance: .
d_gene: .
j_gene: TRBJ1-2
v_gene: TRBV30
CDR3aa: CAWSGTANYGYTF
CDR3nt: TGTGCCTGGAGTGGGACTGCTAACTATGGCTACACCTTC

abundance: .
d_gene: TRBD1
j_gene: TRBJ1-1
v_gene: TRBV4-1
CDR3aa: CASSQGTGGRNTEAFF
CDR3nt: TGCGCCAGCAGCCAAGGAACAGGGGGCCGGAACACTGAAGCTTTCTTT

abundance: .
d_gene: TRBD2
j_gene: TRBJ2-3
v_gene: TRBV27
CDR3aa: CASAPAGGTTDTQYF
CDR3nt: TGTGCCAGCGCTCCGGCGGGAGGGACCACAGATACGCAGTATTTT

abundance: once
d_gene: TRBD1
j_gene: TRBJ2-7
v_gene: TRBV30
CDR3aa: CAWSPKGQGTRYEQYF
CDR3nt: TGTGCCTGGAGCCCAAAGGGACAGGGGACGAGGTACGAGCAGTACTTC

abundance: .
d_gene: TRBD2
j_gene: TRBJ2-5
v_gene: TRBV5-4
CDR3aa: CASNSGSTETQYF
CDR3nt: TGTGCCAGCAACAGCGGGAGCACCGAGACCCAGTACTTC

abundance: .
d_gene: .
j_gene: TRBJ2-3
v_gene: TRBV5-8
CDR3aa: CASSSVWDTQYF
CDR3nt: TGTGCCAGCAGCTCGGTTTGGGATACGCAGTATTTT

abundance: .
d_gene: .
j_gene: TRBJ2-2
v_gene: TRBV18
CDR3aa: CASSPPPRQGGNTGELFF
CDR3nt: TGTGCCAGCTCACCGCCCCCGCGGCAGGGGGGAAACACCGGGGAGCTGTTTTTT

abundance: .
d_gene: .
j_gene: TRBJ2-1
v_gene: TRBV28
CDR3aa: CATRQDSYNEQFF
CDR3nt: TGTGCCACTCGACAGGACTCCTACAATGAGCAGTTCTTC

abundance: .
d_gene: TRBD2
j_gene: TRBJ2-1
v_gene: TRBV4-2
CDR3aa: CASSQDLAGDEQFF
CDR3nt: TGTGCCAGCAGCCAAGACCTAGCGGGGGACGAGCAGTTCTTC

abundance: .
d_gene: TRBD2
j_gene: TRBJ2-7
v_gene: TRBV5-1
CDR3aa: CASSIGTSGSYEQYF
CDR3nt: TGCGCCAGCAGCATAGGGACTAGCGGTTCCTACGAGCAGTACTTC

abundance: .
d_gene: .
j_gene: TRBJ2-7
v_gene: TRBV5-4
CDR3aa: CASSLGGGSQYEQYF
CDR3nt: TGTGCCAGCAGCTTAGGGGGCGGGAGTCAGTACGAGCAGTACTTC

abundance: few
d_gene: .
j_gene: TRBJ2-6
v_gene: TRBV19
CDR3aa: CASSLGASSGANVLTF
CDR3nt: TGTGCCAGTAGCTTGGGGGCGAGCTCTGGGGCCAACGTCCTGACTTTC

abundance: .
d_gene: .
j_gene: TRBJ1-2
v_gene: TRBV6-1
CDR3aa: CASSESRLVWDTF
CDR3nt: TGTGCCAGCAGTGAATCGCGGTTAGTCTGGGATACCTTC

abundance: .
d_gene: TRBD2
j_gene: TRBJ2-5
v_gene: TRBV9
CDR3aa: CASSVATSGGLQETQYF
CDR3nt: TGTGCCAGCAGCGTAGCGACTAGCGGGGGCCTCCAAGAGACCCAGTACTTC

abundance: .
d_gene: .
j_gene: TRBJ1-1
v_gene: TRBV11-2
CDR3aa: CASSPYTEAFF
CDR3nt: TGTGCCAGCAGCCCCTACACTGAAGCTTTCTTT

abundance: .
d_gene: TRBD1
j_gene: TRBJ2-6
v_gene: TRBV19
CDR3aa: CASSMWRTGNAGANVLTF
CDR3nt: TGTGCCAGTAGTATGTGGCGGACAGGCAACGCTGGGGCCAACGTCCTGACTTTC

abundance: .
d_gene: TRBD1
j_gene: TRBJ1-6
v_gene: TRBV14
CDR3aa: CASSQEGRGYDSPLHF
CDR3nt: TGTGCCAGCAGCCAAGAGGGCAGGGGGTACGATTCACCCCTCCACTTT

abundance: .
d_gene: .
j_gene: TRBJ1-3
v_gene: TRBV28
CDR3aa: CASEGRNTIYF
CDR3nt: TGTGCCAGCGAAGGGCGAAACACCATATATTTT

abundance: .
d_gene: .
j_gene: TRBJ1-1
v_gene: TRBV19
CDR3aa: CASSLTGTTEAFF
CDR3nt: TGTGCCAGTAGTCTCACAGGGACCACTGAAGCTTTCTTT

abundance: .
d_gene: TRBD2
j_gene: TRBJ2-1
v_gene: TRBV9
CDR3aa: CASSVARGGKLNEQFF
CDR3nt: TGTGCCAGCAGCGTAGCCCGGGGGGGCAAACTCAATGAGCAGTTCTTC

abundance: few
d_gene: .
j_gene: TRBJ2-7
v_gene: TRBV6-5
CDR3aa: CASSKDRSRSYEQYF
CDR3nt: TGTGCCAGCAGTAAGGACAGATCCCGCTCCTACGAGCAGTACTTC

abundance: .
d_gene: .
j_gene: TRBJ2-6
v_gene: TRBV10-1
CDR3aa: CASRLDRFSGANVLTF
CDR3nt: TGCGCCAGCCGGCTGGACCGCTTCTCTGGGGCCAACGTCCTGACTTTC

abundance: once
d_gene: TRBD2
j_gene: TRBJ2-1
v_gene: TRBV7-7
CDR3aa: CASSLITGGSYNEQFF
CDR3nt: TGTGCTAGCAGCTTAATTACGGGGGGCTCCTACAATGAGCAGTTCTTC

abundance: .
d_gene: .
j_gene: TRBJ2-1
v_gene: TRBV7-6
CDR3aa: CASSLTDSYNEQFF
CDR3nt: TGTGCCAGCAGCTTAACAGATTCCTACAATGAGCAGTTCTTC

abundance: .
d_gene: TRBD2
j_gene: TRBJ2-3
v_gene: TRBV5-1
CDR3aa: CASSSRLAGGRSTDTQYF
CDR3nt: TGCGCCAGCAGCTCCAGACTAGCGGGGGGCCGAAGCACAGATACGCAGTATTTT

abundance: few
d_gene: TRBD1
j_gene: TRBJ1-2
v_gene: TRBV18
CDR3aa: CASSGTGGGYTF
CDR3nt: TGTGCCAGCTCCGGGACAGGGGGTGGCTACACCTTC

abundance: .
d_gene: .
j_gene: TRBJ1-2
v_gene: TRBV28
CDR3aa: CASSSYPVGGRANYGYTF
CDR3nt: TGTGCCAGCAGTTCCTATCCCGTAGGGGGTAGGGCTAACTATGGCTACACCTTC

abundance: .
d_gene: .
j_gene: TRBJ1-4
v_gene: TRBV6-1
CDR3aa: CASTPQDIANEKLFF
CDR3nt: TGTGCCAGCACCCCTCAGGATATTGCTAATGAAAAACTGTTTTTT

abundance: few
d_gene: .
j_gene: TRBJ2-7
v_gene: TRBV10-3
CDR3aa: CAISEQGYEQYF
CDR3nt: TGTGCCATCAGTGAGCAGGGGTACGAGCAGTACTTC